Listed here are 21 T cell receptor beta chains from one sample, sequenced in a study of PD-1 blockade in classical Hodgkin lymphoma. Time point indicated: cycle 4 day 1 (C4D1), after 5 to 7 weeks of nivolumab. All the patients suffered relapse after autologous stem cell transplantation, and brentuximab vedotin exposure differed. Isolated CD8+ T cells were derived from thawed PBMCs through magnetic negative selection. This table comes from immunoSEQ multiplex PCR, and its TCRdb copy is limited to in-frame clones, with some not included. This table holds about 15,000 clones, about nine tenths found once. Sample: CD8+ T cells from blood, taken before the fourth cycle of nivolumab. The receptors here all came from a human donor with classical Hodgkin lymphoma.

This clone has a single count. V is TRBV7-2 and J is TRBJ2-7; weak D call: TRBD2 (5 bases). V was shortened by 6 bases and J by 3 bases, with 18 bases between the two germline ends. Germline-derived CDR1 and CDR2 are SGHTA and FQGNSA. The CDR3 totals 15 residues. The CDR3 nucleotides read TGTGCCAGCAGTTCTCCACTCGGGAATTTCTACGAGCAGTACTTC. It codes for CASSSPLGNFYEQYF. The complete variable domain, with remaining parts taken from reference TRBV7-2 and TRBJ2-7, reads GAGVSQSPSNKVTEKGKDVELRCDPISGHTALYWYRQSLGQGLEFLIYFQGNSAPDKSGLPSDRFSAERTGGSVSTLTIQRTQQEDSAVYLCASSSPLGNFYEQYFGPGTRLTVT.

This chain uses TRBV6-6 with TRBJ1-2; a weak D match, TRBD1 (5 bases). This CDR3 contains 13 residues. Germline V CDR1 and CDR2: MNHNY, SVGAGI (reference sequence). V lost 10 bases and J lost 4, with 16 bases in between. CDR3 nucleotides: TGTGCCACGGGGGGAACCTTGGCCTATGGCTACACCTTC. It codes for CATGGTLAYGYTF.

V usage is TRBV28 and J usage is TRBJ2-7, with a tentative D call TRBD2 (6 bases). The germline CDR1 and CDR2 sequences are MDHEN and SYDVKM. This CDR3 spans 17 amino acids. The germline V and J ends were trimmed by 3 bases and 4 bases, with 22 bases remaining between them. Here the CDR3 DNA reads TGTGCCAGCAGTTTGCCCCACCGGGAGCCGCCGGGGTACGAGCAGTACTTC. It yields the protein CASSLPHREPPGYEQYF. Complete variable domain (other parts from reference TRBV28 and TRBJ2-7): DVKVTQSSRYLVKRTGEKVFLECVQDMDHENMFWYRQDPGLGLRLIYFSYDVKMKEKGDIPEGYSVSREKKERFSLILESASTNQTSMYLCASSLPHREPPGYEQYFGPGTRLTVT.

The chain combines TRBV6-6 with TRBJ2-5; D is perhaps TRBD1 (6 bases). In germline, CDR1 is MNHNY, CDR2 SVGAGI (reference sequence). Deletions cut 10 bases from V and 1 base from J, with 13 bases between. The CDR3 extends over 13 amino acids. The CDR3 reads CATWDISQETQYF. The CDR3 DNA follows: TGTGCCACCTGGGACATTTCCCAAGAGACCCAGTACTTC.

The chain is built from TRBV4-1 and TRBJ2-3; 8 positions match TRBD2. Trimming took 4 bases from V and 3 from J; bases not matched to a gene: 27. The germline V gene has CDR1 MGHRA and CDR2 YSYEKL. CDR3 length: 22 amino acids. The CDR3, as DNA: TGCGCCAGCAGCCTCGCCGGATTAGCGGGAACAACCATCGGGGTCGGGACAGATACGCAGTATTTT. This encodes CASSLAGLAGTTIGVGTDTQYF.

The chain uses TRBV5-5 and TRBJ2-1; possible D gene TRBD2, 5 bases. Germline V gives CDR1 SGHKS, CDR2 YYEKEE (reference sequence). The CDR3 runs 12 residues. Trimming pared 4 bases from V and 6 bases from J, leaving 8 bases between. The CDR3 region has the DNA TGTGCCAGCAGCCCCAGCGGCAATGAGCAGTTCTTC. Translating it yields CASSPSGNEQFF.

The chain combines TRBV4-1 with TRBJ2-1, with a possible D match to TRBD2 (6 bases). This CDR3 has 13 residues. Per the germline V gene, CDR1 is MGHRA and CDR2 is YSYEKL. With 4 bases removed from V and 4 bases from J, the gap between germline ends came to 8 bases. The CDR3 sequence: CASSLGRYNEQFF. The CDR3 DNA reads TGCGCCAGCAGCCTAGGGAGGTACAATGAGCAGTTCTTC.

The CDR3 DNA reads as TGTGCCAGCAGTTTATCGTGGGAAGAGACCCAGTACTTC. It specifies CASSLSWEETQYF. V is TRBV27 and J is TRBJ2-5; D is unresolved. CDR1 is MNHEY and CDR2 is SMNVEV in the germline V gene (reference sequence). Trimming stripped 0 bases from V and 3 bases from J, with 5 bases between. This CDR3 contains 13 residues.

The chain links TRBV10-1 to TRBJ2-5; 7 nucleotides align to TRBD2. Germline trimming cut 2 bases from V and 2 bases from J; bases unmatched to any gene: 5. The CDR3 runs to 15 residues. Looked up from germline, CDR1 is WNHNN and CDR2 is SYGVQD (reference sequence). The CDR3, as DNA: TGCGCCAGCAGTGAGGGTTGGGGGGGACAAGAGACCCAGTACTTC. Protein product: CASSEGWGGQETQYF.

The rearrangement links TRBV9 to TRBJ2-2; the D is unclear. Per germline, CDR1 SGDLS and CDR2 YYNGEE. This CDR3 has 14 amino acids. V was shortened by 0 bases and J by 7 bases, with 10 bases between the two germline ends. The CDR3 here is CASSVGGTSGELFF. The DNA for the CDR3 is TGTGCCAGCAGCGTAGGCGGTACGAGCGGGGAGCTGTTTTTT.

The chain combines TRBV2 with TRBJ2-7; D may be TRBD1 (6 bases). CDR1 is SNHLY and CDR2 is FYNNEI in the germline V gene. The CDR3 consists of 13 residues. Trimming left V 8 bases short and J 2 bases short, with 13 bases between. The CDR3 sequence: CASDGWGPYEQYF. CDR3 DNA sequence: TGTGCCAGCGACGGGTGGGGGCCCTACGAGCAGTACTTC.

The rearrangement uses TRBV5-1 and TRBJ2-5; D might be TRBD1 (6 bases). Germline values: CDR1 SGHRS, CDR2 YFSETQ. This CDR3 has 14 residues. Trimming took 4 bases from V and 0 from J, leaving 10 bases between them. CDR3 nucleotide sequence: TGCGCCAGCAGCCGACGACAGGACCAAGAGACCCAGTACTTC. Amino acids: CASSRRQDQETQYF.

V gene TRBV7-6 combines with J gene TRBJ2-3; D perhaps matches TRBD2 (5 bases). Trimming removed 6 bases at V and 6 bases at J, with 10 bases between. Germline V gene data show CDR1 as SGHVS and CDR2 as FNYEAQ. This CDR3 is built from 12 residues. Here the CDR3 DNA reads TGTGCCAGCAGTCCAAGGGAGGATACGCAGTATTTT. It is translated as CASSPREDTQYF.

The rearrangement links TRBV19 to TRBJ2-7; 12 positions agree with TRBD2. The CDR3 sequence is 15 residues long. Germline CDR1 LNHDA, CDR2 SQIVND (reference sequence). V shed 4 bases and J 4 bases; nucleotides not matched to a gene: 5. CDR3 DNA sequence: TGTGCCAGTAGTAGTCCACTAGCGGGAGGTTACGAGCAGTACTTC. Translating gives CASSSPLAGGYEQYF.

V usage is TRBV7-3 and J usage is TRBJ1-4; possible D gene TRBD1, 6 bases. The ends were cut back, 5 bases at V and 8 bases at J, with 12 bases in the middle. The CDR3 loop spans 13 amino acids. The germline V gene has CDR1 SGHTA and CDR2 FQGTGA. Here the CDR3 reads CASSAAQGEKLFF. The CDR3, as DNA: TGTGCCAGCAGCGCAGCACAGGGAGAAAAACTGTTTTTT.

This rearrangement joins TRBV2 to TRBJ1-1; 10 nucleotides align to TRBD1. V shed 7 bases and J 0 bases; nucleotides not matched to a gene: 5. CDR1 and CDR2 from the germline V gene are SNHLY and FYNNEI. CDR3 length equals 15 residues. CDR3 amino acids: CASNMGQGLNTEAFF. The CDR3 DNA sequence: TGTGCCAGCAATATGGGACAGGGGTTGAACACTGAAGCTTTCTTT.

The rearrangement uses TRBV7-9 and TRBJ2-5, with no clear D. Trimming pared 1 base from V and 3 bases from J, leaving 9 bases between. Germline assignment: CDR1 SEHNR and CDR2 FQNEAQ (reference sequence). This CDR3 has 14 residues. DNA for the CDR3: TGTGCCAGCAGCTTAGAAGAAGTAAAAGAGACCCAGTACTTC. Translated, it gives CASSLEEVKETQYF.

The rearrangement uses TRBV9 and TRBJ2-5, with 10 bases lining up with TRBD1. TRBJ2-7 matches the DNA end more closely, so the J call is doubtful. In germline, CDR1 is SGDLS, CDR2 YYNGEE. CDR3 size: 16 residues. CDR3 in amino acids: CASSRALGTGVYEQYF. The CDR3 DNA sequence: TGTGCCAGCAGTCGCGCCTTAGGGACAGGGGTTTACGAGCAGTACTTC.

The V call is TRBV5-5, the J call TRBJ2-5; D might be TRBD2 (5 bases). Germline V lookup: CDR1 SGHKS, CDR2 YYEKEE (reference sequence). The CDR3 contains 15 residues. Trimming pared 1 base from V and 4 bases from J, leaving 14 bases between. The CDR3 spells CASSLKFRAGETQYF. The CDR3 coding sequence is TGTGCCAGCAGCTTGAAGTTCCGGGCGGGAGAGACCCAGTACTTC.

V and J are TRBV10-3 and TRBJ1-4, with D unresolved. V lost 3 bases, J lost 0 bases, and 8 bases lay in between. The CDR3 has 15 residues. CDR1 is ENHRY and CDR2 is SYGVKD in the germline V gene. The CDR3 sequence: CAISDPQATNEKLFF. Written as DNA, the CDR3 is TGTGCCATCAGTGACCCTCAAGCAACTAATGAAAAACTGTTTTTT.

Written as DNA, the CDR3 is TGTGCCAGCAAACGGACAACCGGGATAACAGAAGACAGGACCCACGAGCAGTACTTC. Translation: CASKRTTGITEDRTHEQYF. The chain uses TRBV27 and TRBJ2-7; D possibly corresponds to TRBD1 (6 bases). V lost 7 bases and J 5 bases, leaving 33 bases between the germline ends. CDR3 length: 19 residues. Per the germline V gene, CDR1 is MNHEY and CDR2 is SMNVEV (reference sequence).